This passage covers 15 T cell receptor beta chains from one sample sequenced in a study of T cells of healthy individuals. Each CDR3 protein gets one entry after TCRdb re-called the 5' RACE reads with MiXCR. The sample gives some 39,000 distinct CDR3 sequences, approximately 4.5% of which show up once; 7% to 10% is in the top ten. These receptors all stem from a human donor in good health.

There are many counts of this clonotype. For the CDR3, the DNA is TGTGCCAGCAGCCTGGAGCGGCAGGGCACTCAGCCCCAGCATTTT. Translated, it gives CASSLERQGTQPQHF. J is TRBJ1-5 and V is TRBV5-5; the D gene is possibly TRBD1 (5 bases). V lost 4 bases and J lost 6, with 17 bases in between. From germline, CDR1 is SGHKS and CDR2 YYEKEE (reference sequence). The CDR3 length is 15 residues.

There are a few counts of this clonotype. The chain couples TRBV11-3 to TRBJ2-1; 9 nucleotides agree with TRBD2. The CDR3 contains 13 residues. J was trimmed by 12 bases and V by 1 base; bases with no gene match: 4. CDR1 is SGHNT, CDR2 YENEEA, per germline. This chain's CDR3 is CASSLATSGGQFF. The CDR3 DNA sequence: TGTGCCAGCAGCTTAGCGACTAGCGGAGGGCAGTTCTTC.

At least ten counts were recorded for this clonotype. CDR3 DNA: TGTGCCAGCGGGCGGGGGTCTTACGAGCAGTACTTC. It encodes CASGRGSYEQYF. This chain uses TRBV6-5 with TRBJ2-7, with TRBD2 matching 7 bases. Germline loops: CDR1 MNHEY, CDR2 SVGAGI. The CDR3 totals 12 residues. V lost 8 bases, J lost 4 bases, and 5 bases stayed unmatched.

The chain combines TRBV29-1 with TRBJ2-1, with a possible D match to TRBD1 (5 bases). Germline V gene data show CDR1 as SQVTM and CDR2 as ANQGSEA. This CDR3 is 12 amino acids long. V shed 4 bases and J shed 8 bases, with 12 bases lying between them. The CDR3 region is CSVAWQGDEQFF. CDR3 coding DNA: TGCAGCGTTGCTTGGCAGGGCGATGAGCAGTTCTTC.

This clonotype has a count of ten or more. The chain uses TRBV18 and TRBJ1-4; a weak D match, TRBD1 (5 bases). In germline, CDR1 is KGHSH, CDR2 LQKENI. The CDR3 totals 16 residues. Trimming cost V 0 bases and J 8 bases, with 16 bases left between them. The CDR3 region is CASSPPLTRVDEKLFF. Here the CDR3 DNA reads TGTGCCAGCTCACCACCGTTAACCAGGGTTGACGAAAAACTGTTTTTT.

This clonotype was picked up many times. This chain joins TRBV14 and TRBJ2-3, with 10 bases that match TRBD2. The CDR3 has 17 residues. The germline V gene has CDR1 SGHDN and CDR2 FVKESK. The trim removed 4 bases at V and 3 bases at J, leaving 10 bases unmatched. The CDR3 here is CASSPVASGRKTDTQYF. CDR3 DNA: TGTGCCAGCAGCCCCGTGGCTAGCGGGAGAAAAACAGATACGCAGTATTTT.

A remark on this clonotype: This sequence may be a read error, since a much larger clone differs from it by one base. The V and J genes are TRBV9 and TRBJ2-3, with 11 bases lining up with TRBD2. Germline assignment: CDR1 SGDLS and CDR2 YYNGEE. This CDR3 is built from 17 residues. The CDR3 region has the DNA TGTTCCAGCAGCTTACCGGGACTAGCGGATAAGACAGATACGCAGTATTTT. It is translated as CSSSLPGLADKTDTQYF.

This clonotype was seen repeatedly, ten times or more. The gene calls are TRBV7-2 and TRBJ1-3; TRBD1 aligns across 7 bases. Germline CDR1 and CDR2: SGHTA and FQGNSA. J was trimmed by 0 bases and V by 5 bases; bases with no gene match: 7. The CDR3 has 16 residues. Here the CDR3 reads CASSTRTGYSGNTIYF. CDR3 coding DNA: TGTGCCAGCAGCACTAGGACAGGCTACTCTGGAAACACCATATATTTT.

This clonotype was seen at least ten times. The V gene is TRBV7-9, the J gene TRBJ2-1; D gene uncertain. Per germline, CDR1 SEHNR and CDR2 FQNEAQ (reference sequence). V shed 7 bases and J shed 8 bases, with 12 bases lying between them. The CDR3 has 12 amino acids. This CDR3 is CASTSLAYEQFF. The CDR3 DNA is TGTGCCAGCACCTCTTTGGCATATGAGCAGTTCTTC.

This clonotype was counted between two and nine times. J is TRBJ1-1 and V is TRBV6-1; D remains unclear. CDR1 MNHNS and CDR2 SASEGT come from the germline V gene. Trimming took 8 bases from V and 3 from J, leaving 16 bases between them. The CDR3 totals 14 residues. In DNA, the CDR3 is TGTGCCAGCTCCCTCGGTTCCGGGGACACTGAAGCTTTCTTT. Its translation is CASSLGSGDTEAFF.

This clonotype was detected only a few times. This chain joins TRBV3-1 and TRBJ1-5, with a possible D match to TRBD1 (5 bases). The V end lost 4 bases, the J end lost 6 bases, and 10 bases lay between the germline ends. CDR1 is LGHDT, CDR2 YNNKEL, per germline (reference sequence). The CDR3 length is 13 residues. CDR3 in DNA: TGTGCCAGCAGCCGAGGGACCCGTCAGCCCCAGCATTTT. The encoded protein is CASSRGTRQPQHF. Complete variable domain (other parts from reference TRBV3-1 and TRBJ1-5): DTAVSQTPKYLVTQMGNDKSIKCEQNLGHDTMYWYKQDSKKFLKIMFSYNNKELIINETVPNRFSPKSPDKAHLNLHINSLELGDSAVYFCASSRGTRQPQHFGDGTRLSIL.

With regard to this clonotype: This clone may be a read error of a much larger clone one base away. Here the CDR3 omits its conserved ending phenylalanine or tryptophan, so a read error is the likely source. The chain combines TRBV18 with TRBJ2-1, with 13 bases aligning to TRBD2. Looked up from germline, CDR1 is KGHSH and CDR2 is LQKENI. The V segment lost 5 bases and the J segment 2 bases; nucleotides outside the gene matches: 6. This CDR3 has 17 amino acids. CDR3 in amino acids: CASSGLAGDSPYNEQFL. The CDR3 DNA reads as TGTGCCAGCTCAGGACTAGCGGGAGATAGTCCCTACAATGAGCAGTTCTTG.

This clonotype was seen many times. CDR3 nucleotides: TGTGCCAGCAGCTTAAATGTGGGAGACCGGGAGCAGTACTTC. Residues: CASSLNVGDREQYF. J is TRBJ2-7 and V is TRBV7-9, with D possibly TRBD2 on 5 matching bases. The CDR3 loop spans 14 amino acids. The germline gives CDR1 SEHNR, CDR2 FQNEAQ (reference sequence). V lost 2 bases to trimming and J lost 7 bases, with 15 bases between them.

CDR3 amino acids: CASSLRTTDTQYF. In DNA, the CDR3 is TGTGCCAGCAGCCTCAGGACCACAGATACGCAGTATTTT. The chain is built from TRBV9 and TRBJ2-3, with D unclear. The V and J ends lost 4 bases and 2 bases respectively, with 8 bases between them. In germline, CDR1 is SGDLS, CDR2 YYNGEE. CDR3 length: 13 amino acids.

This clonotype occurred many times. This sequence joins TRBV7-9 and TRBJ2-7; a possible D gene is TRBD2 (6 bases). From germline, CDR1 is SEHNR and CDR2 FQNEAQ (reference sequence). The CDR3 loop spans 14 amino acids. Trimming removed 2 bases from V and 2 bases from J, with 10 bases in between. The DNA for the CDR3 is TGTGCCAGCAGCTTAATCGGGGGAACCTACGAGCAGTACTTC. Translation: CASSLIGGTYEQYF. The variable domain in full, completed from reference TRBV7-9 and TRBJ2-7, reads DTGVSQNPRHKITKRGQNVTFRCDPISEHNRLYWYRQTLGQGPEFLTYFQNEAQLEKSRLLSDRFSAERPKGSFSTLEIQRTEQGDSAMYLCASSLIGGTYEQYFGPGTRLTVT.